This TCR beta chain was observed in a study of somatic mutations in cytotoxic T cells in rheumatoid arthritis. Each population, CD4+ and CD8+ cells, was isolated by positive magnetic bead selection and checked for purity by flow cytometry. Broader study findings: A single CD8+ clone exceeded 20% of CD8+ cells in about an eighth of the roughly 65 patients. Of the expanded CD8+ clones, the antigen targets were not known. No significant CD8+ T-cell clonality difference was found between rheumatoid arthritis patients and age-matched controls.

Generated by immunoSEQ multiplex PCR, the TCRdb table keeps only in-frame clones and is missing some. The sample lists about 20,000 clones, less than 80% seen once, with under 5.5% in the top ten. The trim removed 1 base at V and 4 bases at J, leaving 10 bases unmatched. This CDR3 spans 16 amino acids. The germline V gene has CDR1 MGHRA and CDR2 YSYEKL. On this clone itself: The antigen is unknown.

This sequence was found in a man aged 60 to 69 in good health. Source material: CD8+ T cells sorted from blood. The chain joins TRBV4-1 to TRBJ2-7; 7 nucleotides line up with TRBD1. The CDR3 DNA is TGCGCCAGCAGCCAAGTGAAGGACAGGCCAGGGTACGAGCAGTACTTC. It specifies CASSQVKDRPGYEQYF.